This T cell receptor beta chain was observed in a study of tumor T cells in aggressive B-cell lymphoma. Germline values: CDR1 SGDLS, CDR2 YYNGEE. The CDR3 spans 15 residues. V lost 2 bases to trimming and J lost 7 bases, with 15 bases between them. Measured with immunoSEQ multiplex PCR; TCRdb has only the in-frame clones, and not every one. The sample consists of around 11,000 clones, 70% to 90% of them appearing once. Sequenced: tumor tissue. V is TRBV9 and J is TRBJ1-4; D remains unclear. This TCR came from an adult with diffuse large B cell lymphoma. The CDR3 protein is CASSVGKGVTEKLFF. In nucleotides, the CDR3 is TGTGCCAGCAGCGTGGGGAAGGGAGTGACTGAAAAACTGTTTTTT.